Presented here are 20 T cell receptor beta chains from one specimen sequenced in a study of blood T cells in healthy people across ages. A J-beta primer mix and a sample-barcoded 5' primer were used in a second PCR of roughly 7 to 12 cycles. TCRdb independently ran MiXCR on the 5' RACE reads; one entry per CDR3 protein. The profile shows roughly 800,000 distinct CDR3 sequences, 58% of them singletons. Sequences were obtained from blood. The origin of the receptors is a young man in good health.

This chain links TRBV27 with TRBJ2-1; D might be TRBD2 (6 bases). Looked up from germline, CDR1 is MNHEY and CDR2 is SMNVEV (reference sequence). V dropped 6 bases and J dropped 5 bases, with 26 bases sitting between them. This CDR3 spans 18 amino acids. The chain's CDR3 is CASRPGTGGHPRNNEQFF. The CDR3 DNA reads as TGTGCCAGCAGGCCGGGGACCGGAGGGCATCCCCGAAACAATGAGCAGTTCTTC.

This clonotype occurred a few times. This chain connects TRBV21-1 to TRBJ2-7; TRBD1, the table's D call, lacks a check against the DNA. TRBV21-1 is a pseudogene. The CDR3 has 15 amino acids. The CDR3 reads CAGSKRGAAAGEQYF. The CDR3 nucleotides read TGTGCCGGCAGCAAAAGGGGAGCGGCGGCAGGCGAGCAGTACTTC.

This sequence joins TRBV6-6 and TRBJ2-7, with D unclear. This CDR3 has 14 residues. CDR1 is MNHNY, CDR2 SVGAGI, per germline (reference sequence). V was clipped by 7 bases and J by 2 bases, with 15 bases between them. Written as DNA, the CDR3 is TGTGCCAGCAAGGAGCCATCTACTACCTACGAGCAGTACTTC. Its translation: CASKEPSTTYEQYF.

This clonotype was seen only a few times. The chain recombines TRBV14 with TRBJ2-5; D may be TRBD2 (6 bases). Germline CDR1 SGHDN, CDR2 FVKESK. V shed 3 bases and J shed 4 bases, with 15 bases lying between them. The CDR3 consists of 15 residues. The CDR3 sequence is CASSHTERVPETQYF. CDR3 coding DNA: TGTGCCAGCAGCCACACGGAGCGGGTCCCAGAGACCCAGTACTTC. The entire variable domain, with the rest obtained from reference TRBV14 and TRBJ2-5, is as follows: EAGVTQFPSHSVIEKGQTVTLRCDPISGHDNLYWYRRVMGKEIKFLLHFVKESKQDESGMPNNRFLAERTGGTYSTLKVQPAELEDSGVYFCASSHTERVPETQYFGPGTRLLVL.

V gene TRBV29-1 combines with J gene TRBJ2-3, with D perhaps matching TRBD2 (5 bases). Trimming removed 3 bases from V and 2 bases from J, with 12 bases in between. Germline V lookup: CDR1 SQVTM, CDR2 ANQGSEA. The CDR3 extends over 14 amino acids. As DNA, the CDR3 is TGCAGCGTTGATAAGTCGGGAATCACAGATACGCAGTATTTT. Its translation: CSVDKSGITDTQYF.

The chain combines TRBV4-2 with TRBJ2-7; D is undetermined. The CDR3 length is 16 residues. Germline CDR1 reads LGHNA; CDR2 reads YNFKEQ. The V end was cut by 0 bases, the J end by 10 bases, with 22 bases between. The CDR3 DNA sequence: TGTGCCAGCAGCCAAGAAGTGACCGCATCAAGAGACACCCAGTACTTC. Translated, it gives CASSQEVTASRDTQYF.

A note on this clonotype: Relative to the germline gene, one junction end is altered; a read error may explain this. The genes are TRBV3-1 and TRBJ2-2; unclear D gene. In germline, CDR1 is LGHDT, CDR2 YNNKEL (reference sequence). The CDR3 loop spans 15 amino acids. The CDR3 DNA follows: TGTGCCAGCAGGCGAACCGGGCCGAAAACCGGGGAGCTGTTTTTT. Its protein is CASRRTGPKTGELFF.

The rearrangement uses TRBV6-1 and TRBJ1-2; TRBD1 is a possible D gene (6 bases). CDR3 length equals 11 residues. V lost 7 bases and J 6 bases, leaving 9 bases between the germline ends. Germline V lookup: CDR1 MNHNS, CDR2 SASEGT. In DNA form, the CDR3 reads TGTGCCAGCACGGACAGTCATGGCTACACCTTC. Encoded protein: CASTDSHGYTF.

The chain couples TRBV7-2 to TRBJ2-5, with D unclear. V dropped 5 bases and J dropped 5 bases, with 9 bases sitting between them. Germline V gene lookup returns CDR1 SGHTA and CDR2 FQGNSA. The CDR3 runs 12 residues. The CDR3 protein is CASSPYLETQYF. DNA of the CDR3: TGTGCCAGCAGCCCCTATTTGGAGACCCAGTACTTC.

The rearrangement joins TRBV15 to TRBJ2-1, with 7 positions matching TRBD2. CDR3 length equals 16 residues. The V segment lost 2 bases and the J segment 14 bases; nucleotides outside the gene matches: 18. Germline V gene lookup returns CDR1 LNHNV and CDR2 YYDKDF (reference sequence). DNA for the CDR3: TGTGCCACCAGCAGAAGCCGAATAGCGGGCGCCTACAATGAGTTCTTC. Protein: CATSRSRIAGAYNEFF.

V gene TRBV7-9 combines with J gene TRBJ1-2, with 7 nucleotides matching TRBD1. Germline CDR1 SEHNR, CDR2 FQNEAQ (reference sequence). The CDR3 is made up of 14 amino acids. V shed 1 base and J 4 bases; nucleotides not matched to a gene: 3. The CDR3 region has the DNA TGTGCCAGCAGCTTAGGGGACAGCTTCTATGGCTACACCTTC. Protein product: CASSLGDSFYGYTF.

A single count supports this clonotype. V is TRBV12-3 or TRBV12-4 and J is TRBJ1-2; 7 bases agree with TRBD1. V gave up 7 bases and J gave up 7 bases; unmatched junction bases: 9. This CDR3 contains 13 residues. The CDR3 DNA is TGTGCCAGCACCGAACGACAGGGTACTGGCTACACCTTC. Translated: CASTERQGTGYTF.

The J gene is TRBJ2-3, the V gene TRBV20-1, with D tentatively TRBD1 (5 bases). The length of the CDR3 is 11 residues. Germline V gives CDR1 DFQATT, CDR2 SNEGSKA (reference sequence). The V end lost 4 bases, the J end lost 3 bases, and 5 bases lay between the germline ends. CDR3 amino acids: CSAKGTDTQYF. DNA of the CDR3: TGCAGTGCTAAGGGGACAGATACGCAGTATTTT.

CDR3 sequence: CASSLTRAQYF. As DNA, the CDR3 is TGTGCCAGCAGCTTAACAAGGGCGCAGTACTTC. The chain uses TRBV7-9 and TRBJ2-7; D uncertain. Germline assignment: CDR1 SEHNR and CDR2 FQNEAQ (reference sequence). V was clipped by 2 bases and J by 9 bases, with 8 bases between them. The CDR3 sequence is 11 residues long.

This clonotype was recorded a few times. This chain links TRBV27 with TRBJ2-7, with D hard to call. V was cut by 2 bases and J by 2 bases, with 10 bases left in between. Germline V gene data show CDR1 as MNHEY and CDR2 as SMNVEV (reference sequence). CDR3 length: 14 residues. DNA of the CDR3: TGTGCCAGCAGTTTAAACAGTATCCCCTACGAGCAGTACTTC. Amino acid sequence: CASSLNSIPYEQYF.

The chain links TRBV2 to TRBJ2-7; D is uncertain. This CDR3 spans 11 amino acids. Germline V gene sequence: CDR1 SNHLY, CDR2 FYNNEI. Trimming removed 7 bases from V and 2 bases from J, with 6 bases in between. Here the CDR3 DNA reads TGTGCCAGCATTCAAGCCTACGAGCAGTACTTC. The encoded protein is CASIQAYEQYF.

This clonotype was detected only a few times. This chain links TRBV7-2 with TRBJ2-5; TRBD1 matches 8 bases. The CDR3 is 15 amino acids. The V gene's germline CDR1 is SGHTA and CDR2 FQGNSA. Losses at the gene ends were 5 bases for V and 1 base for J; bases not matched to a gene: 6. The CDR3 region has the DNA TGTGCCAGCAGCCTGCAGACAGGGGCCCAAGAGACCCAGTACTTC. Amino acid sequence: CASSLQTGAQETQYF. Full variable domain (missing parts from reference TRBV7-2 and TRBJ2-5): GAGVSQSPSNKVTEKGKDVELRCDPISGHTALYWYRQSLGQGLEFLIYFQGNSAPDKSGLPSDRFSAERTGGSVSTLTIQRTQQEDSAVYLCASSLQTGAQETQYFGPGTRLLVL.

The genes are TRBV20-1 and TRBJ2-1; 12 bases align to TRBD2. Per the germline V gene, CDR1 is DFQATT and CDR2 is SNEGSKA (reference sequence). J gave up 2 bases and V 3 bases, and 2 bases lay outside the gene matches. The CDR3 extends over 15 amino acids. CDR3 DNA sequence: TGCAGTGCTAGTGGACTAGCGGGGACCTACAATGAGCAGTTCTTC. Protein sequence: CSASGLAGTYNEQFF.

The rearrangement joins TRBV6-2 or TRBV6-3 to TRBJ2-7; TRBD2 matches 7 bases. Germline CDR1 and CDR2: MNHEY and SVGEGT. V lost 3 bases to trimming and J lost 3 bases; unmatched junction nucleotides: 8. The CDR3 contains 15 residues. DNA of the CDR3: TGTGCCAGCAGTTATGCAGGGAGGGACCTCTACGAGCAGTACTTC. This sequence encodes CASSYAGRDLYEQYF.

This clonotype was seen a handful of times. The chain employs TRBV6-2 or TRBV6-3 and TRBJ2-5, with 12 bases lining up with TRBD2. From germline, CDR1 is MNHEY and CDR2 SVGEGT. The CDR3 has 15 amino acids. V was clipped by 6 bases and J by 5 bases; unmatched bases: 7. The CDR3 bases are TGTGCCAGCAGACAGGGACTAGCGGGTTGGGAGACCCAGTACTTC. Translation: CASRQGLAGWETQYF.